Below are 10 T cell receptor beta chains sequenced from a single sample in a study of cytomegalovirus exposure and HLA in healthy donors. Generated by immunoSEQ multiplex PCR, the TCRdb table keeps only in-frame clones and is missing some. This sample has roughly 270,000 clones, with roughly 90% found just once. What was sequenced was PBMCs. These receptors were taken from a woman aged 18-29 years in good health and CMV-seronegative.

The genes are TRBV5-6 and TRBJ2-2; no definite D call. The germline gives CDR1 SGHDT, CDR2 YYEEEE. Deletions cut 3 bases from V and 0 bases from J, with 21 bases between. The CDR3 covers 19 residues. As DNA, the CDR3 is TGTGCCAGCAGCTCGGCTAGTTTAGTGGCAGTAACGAACACCGGGGAGCTGTTTTTT. Protein product: CASSSASLVAVTNTGELFF.

V and J are TRBV28 and TRBJ2-7; 10 bases match TRBD2. V shed 1 base and J 6 bases; nucleotides not matched to a gene: 9. Germline CDR1 and CDR2: MDHEN and SYDVKM. The CDR3 length is 16 residues. CDR3 region: CASSLLGLAGESEQYF. In DNA, the CDR3 is TGTGCCAGCAGTTTATTGGGGCTAGCGGGAGAGAGCGAGCAGTACTTC.

The chain carries TRBV27 and TRBJ2-1, with 12 positions matching TRBD2. From germline, CDR1 is MNHEY and CDR2 SMNVEV (reference sequence). J lost 0 bases, V lost 2 bases, and 11 bases had no gene match. This CDR3 comprises 20 residues. Here the CDR3 DNA reads TGTGCCAGCAGTTTAAGGGCGACTAGCGGGAGACCGGACTCCTACAATGAGCAGTTCTTC. This sequence encodes CASSLRATSGRPDSYNEQFF.

The CDR3 DNA sequence: TGTGCCAGCAGCCCCGAAGAGGGAGCCCGCAATCAGCCCCAGCATTTT. Translated, it gives CASSPEEGARNQPQHF. The V and J genes are TRBV28 and TRBJ1-5; D is undetermined. Trimming shortened V by 6 bases and J by 2 bases, and 17 bases separated the two germline ends. CDR1 and CDR2 from the germline V gene are MDHEN and SYDVKM. This CDR3 region has 16 residues.

V is TRBV28 and J is TRBJ2-5; D remains ambiguous. The germline V and J ends were trimmed by 4 bases and 2 bases, with 8 bases remaining between them. Per germline, CDR1 MDHEN and CDR2 SYDVKM. The CDR3 is 13 amino acids. The CDR3 coding sequence is TGTGCCAGCAGTTGGAACAGACAAGAGACCCAGTACTTC. Its translation: CASSWNRQETQYF. Combining the CDR3 with reference TRBV28 and TRBJ2-5 gives the whole variable domain DVKVTQSSRYLVKRTGEKVFLECVQDMDHENMFWYRQDPGLGLRLIYFSYDVKMKEKGDIPEGYSVSREKKERFSLILESASTNQTSMYLCASSWNRQETQYFGPGTRLLVL.

The rearrangement links TRBV28 to TRBJ2-2; TRBD1 might be the D (6 bases). V gave up 7 bases and J gave up 5 bases, with 23 bases separating them. Germline CDR1 is MDHEN and CDR2 is SYDVKM. The CDR3 has 17 residues. DNA for the CDR3: TGTGCCAGCACCCAGCCCTCAGCAGGGGTGGGGACCGGGGAGCTGTTTTTT. Its translation is CASTQPSAGVGTGELFF. Filled out from reference TRBV28 and TRBJ2-2, the complete variable domain reads DVKVTQSSRYLVKRTGEKVFLECVQDMDHENMFWYRQDPGLGLRLIYFSYDVKMKEKGDIPEGYSVSREKKERFSLILESASTNQTSMYLCASTQPSAGVGTGELFFGEGSRLTVL.

The V and J genes are TRBV5-1 and TRBJ1-4, with 9 bases that match TRBD1. The germline CDR1 and CDR2 sequences are SGHRS and YFSETQ. The J segment lost 6 bases and the V segment lost 0 bases, leaving 3 bases of the junction unmatched. CDR3 length: 15 amino acids. The CDR3 DNA sequence: TGCGCCAGCAGCTTGGTGGGACAGGGTGATGAAAAACTGTTTTTT. It specifies CASSLVGQGDEKLFF.

This chain uses TRBV7-2 with TRBJ1-2, with a weak D call TRBD1 (6 bases). The V end was cut by 3 bases, the J end by 6 bases, with 14 bases between. Germline V CDR1 and CDR2: SGHTA, FQGNSA. The CDR3 covers 14 residues. CDR3 region: CASSLSRQANGYTF. The CDR3 DNA reads TGTGCCAGCAGCTTGTCCAGACAGGCTAATGGCTACACCTTC.

This chain connects TRBV19 to TRBJ2-7, with 10 bases identical to TRBD2. This CDR3 comprises 14 residues. V was clipped by 9 bases and J by 2 bases; unmatched bases: 7. Per the germline V gene, CDR1 is LNHDA and CDR2 is SQIVND (reference sequence). CDR3 coding DNA: TGTGCCAGAAGGGGTAGCGGGAGGCCCTACGAGCAGTACTTC. Translated, it gives CARRGSGRPYEQYF.

V and J are TRBV6-1 and TRBJ1-5; D is perhaps TRBD1 (6 bases). Germline V CDR1 and CDR2: MNHNS, SASEGT. The CDR3 consists of 15 residues. V was trimmed by 4 bases and J by 7 bases, leaving 17 bases between them. CDR3 residues: CASSARRGYEQPQHF. In DNA, the CDR3 is TGTGCCAGCAGTGCTCGCAGGGGTTATGAGCAGCCCCAGCATTTT.